What follows is one T cell receptor beta chain and its context. Here immunoSEQ multiplex PCR was the method, and the copy in TCRdb shows in-frame clones only, minus some. The sample contains 100,000 to 150,000 clones, 89% of which appear only once. This entry comes from a study of cytomegalovirus exposure and HLA in healthy donors. Germline V gene lookup returns CDR1 SGHAT and CDR2 FQNNGV. V was clipped by 0 bases and J by 5 bases, with 11 bases between them. The CDR3 sequence is 14 residues long. This TCR came from a young woman in good health and CMV-seronegative. This chain joins TRBV11-2 and TRBJ2-7; a possible D gene is TRBD1 (5 bases). The sequenced material came from PBMCs. In DNA form, the CDR3 reads TGTGCCAGCAGCTTAGAAGGGGCGCCCAACGAGCAGTACGTC. Encoded protein: CASSLEGAPNEQYV.